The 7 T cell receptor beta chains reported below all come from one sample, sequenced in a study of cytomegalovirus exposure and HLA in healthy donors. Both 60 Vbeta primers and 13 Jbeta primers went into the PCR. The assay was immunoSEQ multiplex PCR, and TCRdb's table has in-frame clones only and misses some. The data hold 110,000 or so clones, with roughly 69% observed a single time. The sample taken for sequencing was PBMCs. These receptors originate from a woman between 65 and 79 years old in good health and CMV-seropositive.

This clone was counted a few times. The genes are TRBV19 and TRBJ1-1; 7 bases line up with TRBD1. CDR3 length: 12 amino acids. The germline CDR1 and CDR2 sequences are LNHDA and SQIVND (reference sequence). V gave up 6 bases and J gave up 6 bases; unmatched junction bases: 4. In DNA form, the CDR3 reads TGTGCCAGTAGACGCACAGGGGCTGAAGCTTTCTTT. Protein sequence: CASRRTGAEAFF.

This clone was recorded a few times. The CDR3 coding sequence is TGCGCCAGCAGCCTACAGGAGAACAATCAGCCCCAGCATTTT. It specifies CASSLQENNQPQHF. The chain recombines TRBV4-1 with TRBJ1-5; tentative D call: TRBD1 (5 bases). The CDR3 runs 14 residues. Germline V gene sequence: CDR1 MGHRA, CDR2 YSYEKL. V was cut by 4 bases and J by 3 bases, with 10 bases left in between.

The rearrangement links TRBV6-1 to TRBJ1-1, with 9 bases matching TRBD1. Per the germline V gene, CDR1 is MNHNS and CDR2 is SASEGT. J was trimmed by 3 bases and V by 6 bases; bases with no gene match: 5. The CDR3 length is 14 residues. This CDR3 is CASRLTGGDTEAFF. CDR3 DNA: TGTGCCAGCAGGCTGACAGGGGGGGACACTGAAGCTTTCTTT.

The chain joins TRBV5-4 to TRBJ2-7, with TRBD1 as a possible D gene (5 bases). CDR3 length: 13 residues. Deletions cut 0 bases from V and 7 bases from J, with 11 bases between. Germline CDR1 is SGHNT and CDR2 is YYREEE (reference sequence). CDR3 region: CASSLDPGREQYF. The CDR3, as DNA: TGTGCCAGCAGCTTGGATCCAGGGCGTGAGCAGTACTTC.

The CDR3 spells CASSQEGGLGDTQYF. The CDR3 region has the DNA TGTGCCAGCAGCCAAGAGGGGGGGCTTGGAGATACGCAGTATTTT. The rearrangement uses TRBV14 and TRBJ2-3; TRBD2 might be the D (7 bases). CDR3 length equals 15 residues. V was pared by 0 bases and J by 5 bases, with 12 bases between. Germline CDR1 and CDR2: SGHDN and FVKESK.

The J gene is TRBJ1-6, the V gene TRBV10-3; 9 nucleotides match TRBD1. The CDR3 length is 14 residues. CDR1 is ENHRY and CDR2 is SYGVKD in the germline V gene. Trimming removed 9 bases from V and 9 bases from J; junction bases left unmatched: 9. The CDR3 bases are TGTGCCATTTCGGATGGGACAGGGATTTCACCCCTCCACTTT. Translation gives CAISDGTGISPLHF.

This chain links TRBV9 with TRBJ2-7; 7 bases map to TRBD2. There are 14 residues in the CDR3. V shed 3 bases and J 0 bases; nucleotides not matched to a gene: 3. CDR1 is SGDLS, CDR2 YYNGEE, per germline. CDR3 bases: TGTGCCAGCAGCGCCGGGGGGTTCTCCTACGAGCAGTACTTC. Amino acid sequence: CASSAGGFSYEQYF.